This T cell receptor beta chain was retrieved from a study of cytomegalovirus exposure and HLA in healthy donors. General study points: A list of approximately 160 TCR beta chains associated with cytomegalovirus was given.

This PCR relied on a set of 60 Vbeta primers and 13 Jbeta primers. Some clones are missing from TCRdb's copy, which holds only in-frame ones; the method was immunoSEQ multiplex PCR. The data hold about 120,000 clones, with approximately 81% observed a single time. As concerns this clone: The antigen remains undetermined. Other DNA variants within this sample encode the same CDR3.

Trimming left V 6 bases short and J 2 bases short, with 11 bases between. CDR1 MNHNS and CDR2 SASEGT come from the germline V gene. This CDR3 comprises 13 residues. This receptor was taken from a man in his late teens or twenties in good health and CMV-seropositive. The chain couples TRBV6-1 to TRBJ2-7; weak D call: TRBD1 (5 bases). The sample was PBMCs. CDR3 coding DNA: TGTGCCAGCAGCCAGGGTCCAACCTACGAGCAGTACTTC. This translates into CASSQGPTYEQYF.